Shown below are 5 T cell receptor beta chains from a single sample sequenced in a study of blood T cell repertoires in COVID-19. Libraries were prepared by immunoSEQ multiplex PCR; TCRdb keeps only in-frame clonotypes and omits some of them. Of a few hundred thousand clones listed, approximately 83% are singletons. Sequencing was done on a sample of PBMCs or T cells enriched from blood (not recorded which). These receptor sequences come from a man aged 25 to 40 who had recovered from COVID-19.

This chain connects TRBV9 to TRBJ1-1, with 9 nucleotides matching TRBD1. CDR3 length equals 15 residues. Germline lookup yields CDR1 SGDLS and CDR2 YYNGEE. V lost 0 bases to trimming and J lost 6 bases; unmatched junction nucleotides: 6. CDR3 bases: TGTGCCAGCAGCGTAGATGGGACAGGGATTCCTGAAGCTTTCTTT. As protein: CASSVDGTGIPEAFF.

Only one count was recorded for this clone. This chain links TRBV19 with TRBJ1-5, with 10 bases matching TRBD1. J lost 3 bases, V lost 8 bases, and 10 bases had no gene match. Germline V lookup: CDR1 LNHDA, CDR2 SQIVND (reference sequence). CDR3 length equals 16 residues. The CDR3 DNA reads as TGTGCCAGTCTCTGGACAGGGGGGTCGTTCAATCAGCCCCAGCATTTT. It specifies CASLWTGGSFNQPQHF.

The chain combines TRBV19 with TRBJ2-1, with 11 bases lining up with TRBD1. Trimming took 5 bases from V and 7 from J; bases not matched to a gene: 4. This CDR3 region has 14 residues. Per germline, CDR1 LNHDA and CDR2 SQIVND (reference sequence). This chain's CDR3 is CASSGQGAENEQFF. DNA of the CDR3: TGTGCCAGTAGTGGACAGGGGGCGGAGAATGAGCAGTTCTTC. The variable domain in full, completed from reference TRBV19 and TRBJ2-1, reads DGGITQSPKYLFRKEGQNVTLSCEQNLNHDAMYWYRQDPGQGLRLIYYSQIVNDFQKGDIAEGYSVSREKKESFPLTVTSAQKNPTAFYLCASSGQGAENEQFFGPGTRLTVL.

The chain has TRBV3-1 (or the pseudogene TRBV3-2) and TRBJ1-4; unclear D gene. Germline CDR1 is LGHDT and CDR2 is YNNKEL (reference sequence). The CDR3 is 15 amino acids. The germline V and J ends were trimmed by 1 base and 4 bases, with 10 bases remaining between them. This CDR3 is CASSQAYSYNEKLFF. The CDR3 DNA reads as TGTGCCAGCAGCCAAGCGTACAGCTATAATGAAAAACTGTTTTTT.

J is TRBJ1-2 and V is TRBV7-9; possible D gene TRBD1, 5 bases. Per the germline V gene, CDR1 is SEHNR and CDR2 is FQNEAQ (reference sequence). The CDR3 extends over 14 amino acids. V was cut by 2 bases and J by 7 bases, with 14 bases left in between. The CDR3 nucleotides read TGTGCCAGCAGCTTAAACAGGACTAGGGGTGGCTACACCTTC. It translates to CASSLNRTRGGYTF.